This T cell receptor (beta chain) was identified during a study of spatial heterogeneity in lung cancer. Looking at the study overall: The count of detected beta-chain sequences consistently exceeded that of alpha-chain sequences. Mean representation of each unique TCR and UMI combination in the raw reads exceeded ten occurrences.

Trimming pared 7 bases from V and 5 bases from J, leaving 15 bases between. In germline, CDR1 is LNHDA, CDR2 SQIVND (reference sequence). The CDR3 runs to 13 residues. The presence of a unique molecular identifier marked each TCR cDNA molecule. TCRdb fed the 5' RACE reads into MiXCR, producing one record per CDR3 protein. The repertoire includes about 39,000 distinct CDR3 sequences, approximately 3.1% of them detected once, and 36% sits in the top ten. This clonotype was seen many times. The time point denotes: sample taken at primary tumor resection. This TCR was recovered from a male donor with early-stage non-small cell lung cancer. This specimen was normal lung tissue next to the tumor, taken at surgery. The V call is TRBV19, the J call TRBJ2-7; no firm D call. CDR3 sequence (DNA): TGTGCCAGTATAAAGGAGAGACGCAACGAGCAGTACTTC. This gives the protein CASIKERRNEQYF.